The clone carrying this TCR beta chain was recorded only once. The data originate from a study of blood T cell repertoires in COVID-19. Study-wide background: T cells, B-cell-depleted T cells, or PBMCs provided the cDNA or gDNA that served as material.

There are 11 residues in the CDR3. As processed by the authors: Using reference gene primer amplification, nucleated cell counts were estimated. Assay used: immunoSEQ multiplex PCR; TCRdb lists only in-frame clones, some missing. V and J calls and clone size are copied from that table; D and trimming were computed from the DNA. Here the sample spans over 120,000 clones, about nine tenths being singletons. Sequencing was done on a sample of PBMCs or T cells enriched from blood (not recorded which). The sequence was collected from a man aged 50-59 years who had recovered from COVID-19. V usage is TRBV12-2 and J usage is TRBJ2-7; the tabulated D call, TRBD1, remains unverified against the DNA. TRBV12-2 is assigned pseudogene status. This chain's CDR3 is CASRLTDEQYV. The CDR3 nucleotides read TGTGCAAGTCGCTTGACAGATGAGCAGTACGTC.